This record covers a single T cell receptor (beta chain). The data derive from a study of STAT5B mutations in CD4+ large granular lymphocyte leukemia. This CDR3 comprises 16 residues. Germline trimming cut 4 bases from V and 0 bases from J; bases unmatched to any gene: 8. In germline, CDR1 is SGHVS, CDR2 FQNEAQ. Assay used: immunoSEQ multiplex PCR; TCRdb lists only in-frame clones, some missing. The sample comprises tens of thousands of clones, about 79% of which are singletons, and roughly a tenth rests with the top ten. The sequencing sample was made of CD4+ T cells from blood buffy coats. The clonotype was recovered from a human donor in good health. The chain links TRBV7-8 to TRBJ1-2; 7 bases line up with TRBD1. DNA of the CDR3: TGTGCCAGCAGCTCCGTGAGGGGGACAGCTAACTATGGCTACACCTTC. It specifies CASSSVRGTANYGYTF.